The clone carrying this T cell receptor beta chain was seen just once. Its target is unknown. The data were obtained in a study of STAT5B mutations in CD4+ large granular lymphocyte leukemia. General study results and limits: TRBV06-family usage was enriched in top patient clones (8/27) versus controls (2/35). Higher CD4+ than CD8+ T-LGLL clonality might reflect small sample size.

The assay was run at survey level. Methods used by the authors: A productive frequency of 2.59 x 10-5 was the lowest detectable. The method was immunoSEQ multiplex PCR; TCRdb's version includes in-frame clones alone and lacks a portion of them. For V, J and clone size, that table is used; D and trimming come from the DNA. The data hold some 35,000 clones, with around 80% observed a single time. Trimming removed 7 bases at V and 9 bases at J, with 16 bases between. The V gene's germline CDR1 is MNHNS and CDR2 SASEGT. The CDR3 loop spans 12 amino acids. The source material was CD4+ T cells from blood buffy coats. This TCR was sampled from a human donor in good health. The V gene is TRBV6-1, the J gene TRBJ2-7; D may correspond to TRBD1 or TRBD2 (6 bases each). The CDR3 bases are TGTGCCAGCACCACCCCCGGGGGCGCGCAGTACTTC. Its protein product is CASTTPGGAQYF.